This T cell receptor (beta chain) was captured by sequencing in a study of blood T cell repertoires in COVID-19. Data came from immunoSEQ multiplex PCR; TCRdb stores just in-frame clones and leaves some out. The sample has tens of thousands of clones, around 85% seen once. This clone turned up a few times. The origin of this receptor is a woman aged 80 or older with COVID-19, enrolled during active disease. Sequenced sample: peripheral blood.

As DNA, the CDR3 is TGTGCCAGCAGCCAGGGACAGGTGAGCACAGATACGCAGTATTTT. As protein: CASSQGQVSTDTQYF. The chain combines TRBV3-1 (or the pseudogene TRBV3-2) with TRBJ2-3, with TRBD1 matching 8 bases. Trimming took 3 bases from V and 0 from J; bases not matched to a gene: 2. There are 15 residues in the CDR3. CDR1 is LGHDT and CDR2 is YNNKEL in the germline V gene (reference sequence).